This TCR beta chain derives from a study of sequential checkpoint blockade in melanoma. Across the study: Arm A got nivolumab then ipilimumab; arm B the reverse, 1:1. Each arm's sequence ended with maintenance nivolumab.

Profiling relied on immunoSEQ multiplex PCR, and the TCRdb table lists in-frame clones only, not all of them. This table has under 15,000 clones, 75% to 80% appearing once. The CDR3 is made up of 15 amino acids. Germline V gene data show CDR1 as MNHEY and CDR2 as SVGAGI. V was trimmed by 2 bases and J by 2 bases, leaving 11 bases between them. Treatment here: randomized to nivolumab then ipilimumab (arm A) or the reverse (arm B). Patients had received no earlier DNA-damaging chemotherapy. Live CD3+CD8+ CD19− CD56− cells were sorted from PBMCs. This chain connects TRBV6-5 to TRBJ2-3, with D possibly TRBD1 on 6 matching bases. Sequenced material: CD8+ T cells sorted from blood (inferred from file names), taken from a patient given nivolumab and ipilimumab in sequence. The clonotype comes from a human donor with melanoma. CDR3 loop: CASSYQGKYTDTQYF. The CDR3 DNA follows: TGTGCCAGCAGTTACCAGGGGAAGTACACAGATACGCAGTATTTT.